These 24 T cell receptor beta chains came from one sample sequenced in a study of blood T cell repertoires in COVID-19. Libraries were prepared by immunoSEQ multiplex PCR; TCRdb keeps only in-frame clonotypes and omits some of them. In the table there are a few hundred thousand clones, 75% to 90% of which are singletons. Input material: peripheral blood. The source is a woman aged 18-29 years with acute or convalescent COVID-19.

The chain joins TRBV9 to TRBJ2-7, with a tentative D call TRBD1 (6 bases). The CDR3 length is 13 residues. V lost 3 bases and J 3 bases, leaving 10 bases between the germline ends. Germline lookup yields CDR1 SGDLS and CDR2 YYNGEE. CDR3 residues: CASSEGVVYEQYF. CDR3 DNA sequence: TGTGCCAGCAGCGAGGGGGTTGTCTACGAGCAGTACTTC.

This chain joins TRBV24-1 and TRBJ2-2; 9 positions agree with TRBD1. The V segment lost 7 bases and the J segment 7 bases; nucleotides outside the gene matches: 12. CDR3 length: 16 amino acids. Germline V gene sequence: CDR1 KGHDR, CDR2 SFDVKD. The CDR3 region has the DNA TGTGCCACCAGCACCCACCGGACAGGGGTAGGCGGGGAGCTGTTTTTT. Translation gives CATSTHRTGVGGELFF.

Written as DNA, the CDR3 is TGTGCCAGCAGTTACTCGCGGGTTGGAGCCGGGGAGCTGTTTTTT. Its protein is CASSYSRVGAGELFF. The chain carries TRBV6-5 and TRBJ2-2; possibly TRBD2 for D (5 bases). CDR1 MNHEY and CDR2 SVGAGI come from the germline V gene. V was clipped by 0 bases and J by 6 bases, with 11 bases between them. The CDR3 consists of 15 residues.

CDR3 nucleotide sequence: TGTGCTAGTGGCTCTGGACAGGCGGGTGATCAGCCCCAGCATTTT. This codes for CASGSGQAGDQPQHF. The chain uses TRBV12-5 and TRBJ1-5; 7 nucleotides line up with TRBD1. V lost 6 bases to trimming and J lost 5 bases; unmatched junction nucleotides: 10. This CDR3 has 15 residues. Germline V CDR1 and CDR2: LGHNT, FRNRAP.

This chain joins TRBV14 and TRBJ1-2; 8 positions agree with TRBD1. The V gene end was trimmed by 8 bases and the J gene end by 12 bases; junction bases not matched to a gene: 5. This CDR3 comprises 10 residues. Germline V gives CDR1 SGHDN, CDR2 FVKESK. The CDR3 sequence is CASGGQAHTF. The CDR3 region has the DNA TGTGCCAGCGGGGGACAGGCCCACACCTTC.

This clone has only one observation. V usage is TRBV7-3 and J usage is TRBJ1-1; D ambiguous. CDR3 size: 12 residues. Trimming took off 6 bases at V and 5 bases at J, with 10 bases between the two ends. Germline CDR1 SGHTA, CDR2 FQGTGA. CDR3 sequence: CASSRSRTEAFF. The CDR3 nucleotides read TGTGCCAGCAGTCGATCGCGGACTGAAGCTTTCTTT.

This clone was seen a handful of times. V and J are TRBV5-1 and TRBJ1-1; unclear D gene. Germline V CDR1 and CDR2: SGHRS, YFSETQ. CDR3 length: 15 residues. V was pared by 4 bases and J by 1 base, with 14 bases between. CDR3 loop: CASSPPGNTNTEAFF. The DNA for the CDR3 is TGCGCCAGCAGCCCACCGGGGAACACGAACACTGAAGCTTTCTTT.

The CDR3 DNA reads TGTGCCAGCAGCGAAAGGGACAGGGGGGACTATGGCTACACCTTC. Translated: CASSERDRGDYGYTF. The J gene is TRBJ1-2, the V gene TRBV9, with 11 bases that match TRBD1. V dropped 3 bases and J dropped 3; count of bases not matched to a gene: 4. This CDR3 has 15 residues. CDR1 and CDR2 from the germline V gene are SGDLS and YYNGEE.

The V and J genes are TRBV6-5 and TRBJ1-1; D call uncertain. V gave up 2 bases and J gave up 5 bases, with 15 bases separating them. Germline assignment: CDR1 MNHEY and CDR2 SVGAGI. The CDR3 has 15 residues. The CDR3 nucleotides read TGTGCCAGCAGTTACCGCGGTGCGGGTGGAACTGAAGCTTTCTTT. Residues: CASSYRGAGGTEAFF.

As regards this clone: One end of the junction does not line up with germline, which may come from a read error. The gene calls are TRBV5-5 and TRBJ1-6; perhaps TRBD1 as D (5 bases). Germline V gene lookup returns CDR1 SGHKS and CDR2 YYEKEE (reference sequence). This CDR3 region has 16 residues. The CDR3, as DNA: TGTGCCAGCAGCTTGGTGGCAGGGATTACTAATTCGCCCCTCCACTTT. It is translated as CASSLVAGITNSPLHF.

This clone was picked up one time. This chain links TRBV5-1 with TRBJ2-5; D is possibly TRBD2 (7 bases). CDR1 and CDR2 (germline): SGHRS, YFSETQ. The V gene lost 0 bases and the J gene lost 5 bases, with 17 bases spanning the gap. The CDR3 is 16 amino acids. This CDR3 reads CASSLARGGAGETQYF. In nucleotides, the CDR3 is TGCGCCAGCAGCTTGGCTAGGGGGGGCGCCGGGGAGACCCAGTACTTC.

The rearrangement uses TRBV9 and TRBJ2-2; 9 bases are shared with TRBD1. The CDR3 contains 16 residues. The germline V gene encodes CDR1 SGDLS and CDR2 YYNGEE. With V trimmed by 0 bases and J by 5 bases, 5 bases remained unmatched. CDR3 in amino acids: CASSVGTGAKTGELFF. For the CDR3, the DNA is TGTGCCAGCAGCGTAGGGACAGGGGCAAAGACCGGGGAGCTGTTTTTT.

The chain has TRBV7-2 and TRBJ2-7; 8 bases are a match to TRBD1. This CDR3 is built from 14 residues. The trim removed 2 bases at V and 2 bases at J, leaving 2 bases unmatched. Germline V gene lookup returns CDR1 SGHTA and CDR2 FQGNSA. As DNA, the CDR3 is TGTGCCAGCAGCTTACGACAGGGGACCTACGAGCAGTACTTC. Encoded protein: CASSLRQGTYEQYF.

A few counts support this clone. V is TRBV28 and J is TRBJ1-1; TRBD1 agrees at 7 bases. CDR1 is MDHEN and CDR2 is SYDVKM in the germline V gene. V shed 5 bases and J 6 bases; nucleotides not matched to a gene: 12. CDR3 length: 15 residues. CDR3 protein: CASSPSGDRRSEAFF. The CDR3 DNA reads TGTGCCAGCAGTCCCTCAGGGGACAGAAGATCTGAAGCTTTCTTT.

This clone was detected once. The J gene is TRBJ1-2, the V gene TRBV7-8; the D is unclear. Germline CDR1 reads SGHVS; CDR2 reads FQNEAQ. The CDR3 has 13 residues. Trimming removed 3 bases from V and 2 bases from J, with 7 bases in between. CDR3 residues: CASSFGRNYGYTF. The CDR3 DNA is TGTGCCAGCAGCTTCGGGAGAAACTATGGCTACACCTTC.

The chain carries TRBV18 and TRBJ1-6, with D possibly matching TRBD1 (6 bases). The length of the CDR3 is 16 residues. The germline V gene encodes CDR1 KGHSH and CDR2 LQKENI. V was trimmed by 6 bases and J by 2 bases, leaving 14 bases between them. The CDR3 DNA reads as TGTGCCAGCTCCAACCAACAGGGCGCCTATAATTCACCCCTCCACTTT. It yields the protein CASSNQQGAYNSPLHF.

V usage is TRBV14 and J usage is TRBJ2-3; possible D gene TRBD2, 6 bases. Trimming pared 2 bases from V and 0 bases from J, leaving 15 bases between. This CDR3 is built from 17 residues. Germline values: CDR1 SGHDN, CDR2 FVKESK. The CDR3 bases are TGTGCCAGCAGCCAATGGTCGGGGGATATCAGCACAGATACGCAGTATTTT. This sequence encodes CASSQWSGDISTDTQYF.

V and J are TRBV27 and TRBJ2-3; perhaps TRBD1 as D (7 bases). CDR1 is MNHEY and CDR2 is SMNVEV in the germline V gene (reference sequence). The length of the CDR3 is 14 residues. V was pared by 6 bases and J by 2 bases, with 12 bases between. This CDR3 reads CASRGGQSTDTQYF. In nucleotides, the CDR3 is TGTGCCAGCAGGGGGGGACAGTCCACAGATACGCAGTATTTT.

This clone was seen a single time. The V call is TRBV5-6, the J call TRBJ1-3; 9 bases are a match to TRBD1. Trimming took 5 bases from V and 1 from J; bases not matched to a gene: 4. Germline CDR1 reads SGHDT; CDR2 reads YYEEEE. The CDR3 runs to 15 residues. For the CDR3, the DNA is TGTGCCAGCAGGGGGACAGGGAGGTCTGGAAACACCATATATTTT. Translating gives CASRGTGRSGNTIYF.

This clone appeared a few times. The chain uses TRBV6-2 or TRBV6-3 and TRBJ1-1; weak D call: TRBD1 (6 bases). Trimming pared 0 bases from V and 7 bases from J, leaving 15 bases between. CDR3 length equals 15 residues. Per the germline V gene, CDR1 is MNHEY and CDR2 is SVGEGT. The CDR3 loop is CASSYSAGVKFEAFF. DNA for the CDR3: TGTGCCAGCAGTTACTCGGCAGGGGTAAAATTTGAAGCTTTCTTT.

The chain links TRBV4-1 to TRBJ1-6; no clear D gene. The CDR3 sequence is 18 residues long. Germline loops: CDR1 MGHRA, CDR2 YSYEKL. Trimming pared 3 bases from V and 1 base from J, leaving 16 bases between. The CDR3 loop is CASSHHPFSGSYNSPLHF. The CDR3 DNA sequence: TGCGCCAGCAGCCATCATCCCTTCAGCGGGTCCTATAATTCACCCCTCCACTTT.

The V call is TRBV7-9, the J call TRBJ1-6; 8 bases are a match to TRBD1. V shed 6 bases and J 6 bases; nucleotides not matched to a gene: 7. This CDR3 has 15 amino acids. The V gene's germline CDR1 is SEHNR and CDR2 FQNEAQ (reference sequence). The CDR3 DNA reads as TGTGCCAGCAGGGCTCAGGGGGCGGGTAATTCACCCCTCCACTTT. This translates into CASRAQGAGNSPLHF.

This clone has only one observation. This rearrangement joins TRBV15 to TRBJ1-2; D gene ambiguous. The CDR3 extends over 16 amino acids. The ends were cut back, 4 bases at V and 5 bases at J, with 20 bases in the middle. Per germline, CDR1 LNHNV and CDR2 YYDKDF (reference sequence). The CDR3 DNA sequence: TGTGCCACCAGCACCCAGGAGGAGATTCGGGATTATGGCTACACCTTC. Translated, it gives CATSTQEEIRDYGYTF.

This rearrangement joins TRBV6-5 to TRBJ2-6; D may be TRBD2 (6 bases). The CDR3 loop spans 16 amino acids. V was clipped by 4 bases and J by 1 base, with 11 bases between them. Looked up from germline, CDR1 is MNHEY and CDR2 is SVGAGI. The CDR3 protein is CASSSPRGSGANVLTF. The CDR3 nucleotides are TGTGCCAGCAGTTCTCCCCGGGGGTCTGGGGCCAACGTCCTGACTTTC.